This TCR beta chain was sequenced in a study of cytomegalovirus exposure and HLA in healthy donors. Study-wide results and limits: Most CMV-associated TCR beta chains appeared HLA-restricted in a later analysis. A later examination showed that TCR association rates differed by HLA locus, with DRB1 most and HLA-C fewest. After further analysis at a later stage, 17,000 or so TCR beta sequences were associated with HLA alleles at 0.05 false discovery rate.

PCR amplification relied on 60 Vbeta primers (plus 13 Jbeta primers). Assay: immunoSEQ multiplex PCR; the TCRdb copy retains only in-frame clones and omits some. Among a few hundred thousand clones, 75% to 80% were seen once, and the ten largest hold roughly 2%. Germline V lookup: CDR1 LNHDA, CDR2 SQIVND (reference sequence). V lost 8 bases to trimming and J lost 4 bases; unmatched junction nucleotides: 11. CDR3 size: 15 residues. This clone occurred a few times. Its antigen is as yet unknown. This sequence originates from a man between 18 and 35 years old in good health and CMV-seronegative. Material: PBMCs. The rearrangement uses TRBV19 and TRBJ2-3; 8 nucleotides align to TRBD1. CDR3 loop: CASSQGARAPDTQYF. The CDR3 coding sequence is TGTGCCAGTTCCCAGGGGGCACGGGCTCCAGATACGCAGTATTTT.